The clone carrying this T cell receptor (beta chain) was counted many times. The data derive from a study of regulatory T cells in long-lasting Graves disease. Arm-PCR with iRepertoire HTBI primers amplified the CDR3 regions for these TCR beta libraries. MiXCR was run by TCRdb on the multiplex PCR reads, yielding one entry per CDR3 protein. This sample has a few hundred thousand distinct CDR3 sequences, with about a sixth found just once. Time point defined: newly diagnosed GD, antithyroid drugs for less than 3 months. PBMC RNA served as the TCR library source. The sequences come from peripheral blood mononuclear cells (PBMCs), collected at new diagnosis, from a patient treated with antithyroid drugs. This receptor was obtained from a female donor with Graves disease.

In DNA form, the CDR3 reads TGTGCCAGCAGCTCCCGGGGCAGGCGTGGGGAGACCCAGTACTTC. Amino acids: CASSSRGRRGETQYF. V is TRBV9 and J is TRBJ2-5; D could derive from TRBD1 or TRBD2 (5 bases each). The ends were cut back, 4 bases at V and 5 bases at J, with 18 bases in the middle. The CDR3 covers 15 residues. Per the germline V gene, CDR1 is SGDLS and CDR2 is YYNGEE.